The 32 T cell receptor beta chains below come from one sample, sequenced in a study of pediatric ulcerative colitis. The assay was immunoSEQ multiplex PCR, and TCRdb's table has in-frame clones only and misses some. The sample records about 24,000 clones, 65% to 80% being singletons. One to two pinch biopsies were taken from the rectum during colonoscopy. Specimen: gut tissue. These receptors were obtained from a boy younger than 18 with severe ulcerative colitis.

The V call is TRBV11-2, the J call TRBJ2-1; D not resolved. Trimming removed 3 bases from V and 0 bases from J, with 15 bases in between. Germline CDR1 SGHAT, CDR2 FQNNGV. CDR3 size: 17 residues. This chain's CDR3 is CASSFLMAPSSYNEQFF. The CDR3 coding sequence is TGTGCCAGCAGCTTCTTAATGGCGCCGAGCTCCTACAATGAGCAGTTCTTC.

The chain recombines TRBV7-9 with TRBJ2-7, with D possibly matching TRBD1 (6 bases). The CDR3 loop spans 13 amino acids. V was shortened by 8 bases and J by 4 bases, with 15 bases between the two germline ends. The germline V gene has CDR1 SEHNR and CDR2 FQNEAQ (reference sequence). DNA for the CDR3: TGTGCCAGCGGCGGCAGGGGTGAATACGAGCAGTACTTC. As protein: CASGGRGEYEQYF. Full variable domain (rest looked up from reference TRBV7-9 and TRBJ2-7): DTGVSQNPRHKITKRGQNVTFRCDPISEHNRLYWYRQTLGQGPEFLTYFQNEAQLEKSRLLSDRFSAERPKGSFSTLEIQRTEQGDSAMYLCASGGRGEYEQYFGPGTRLTVT.

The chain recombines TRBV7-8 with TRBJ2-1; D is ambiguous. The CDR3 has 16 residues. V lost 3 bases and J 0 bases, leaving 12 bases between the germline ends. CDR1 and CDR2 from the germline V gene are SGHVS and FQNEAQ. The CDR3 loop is CASSFPRLSSYNEQFF. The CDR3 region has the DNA TGTGCCAGCAGCTTCCCACGACTGAGCTCCTACAATGAGCAGTTCTTC.

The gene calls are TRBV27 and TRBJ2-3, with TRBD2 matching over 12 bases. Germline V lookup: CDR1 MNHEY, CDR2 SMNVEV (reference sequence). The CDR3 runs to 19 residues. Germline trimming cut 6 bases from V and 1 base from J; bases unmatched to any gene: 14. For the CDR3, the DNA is TGTGCCAGCAGGCATACTCTAGCGGGAGGGCCCCTTGGCACAGATACGCAGTATTTT. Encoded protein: CASRHTLAGGPLGTDTQYF.

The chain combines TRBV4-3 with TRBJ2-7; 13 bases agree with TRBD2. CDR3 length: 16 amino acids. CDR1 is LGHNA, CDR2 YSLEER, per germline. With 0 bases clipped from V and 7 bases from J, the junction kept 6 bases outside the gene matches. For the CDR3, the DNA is TGCGCCAGCAGCCAAGAAACTAGCGGGAGGGGGAGGGAGCAGTACTTC. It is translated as CASSQETSGRGREQYF.

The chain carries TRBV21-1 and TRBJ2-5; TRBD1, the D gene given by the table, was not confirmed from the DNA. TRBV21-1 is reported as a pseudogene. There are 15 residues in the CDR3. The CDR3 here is CASSEEQGEWETQYF. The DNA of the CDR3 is TGTGCCAGCAGCGAAGAGCAGGGTGAGTGGGAGACCCAGTACTTC.

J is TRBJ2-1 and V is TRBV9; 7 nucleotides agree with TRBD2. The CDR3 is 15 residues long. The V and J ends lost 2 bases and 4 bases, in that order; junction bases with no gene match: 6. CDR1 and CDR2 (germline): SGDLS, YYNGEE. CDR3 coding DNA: TGTGCCAGCAGCGTCGCTAGCGGAGGTTACAATGAGCAGTTCTTC. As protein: CASSVASGGYNEQFF.

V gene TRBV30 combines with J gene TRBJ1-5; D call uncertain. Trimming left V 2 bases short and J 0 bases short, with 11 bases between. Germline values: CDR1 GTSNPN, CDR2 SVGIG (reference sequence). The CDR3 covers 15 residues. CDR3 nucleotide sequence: TGTGCCTGGAGTTCTGGGCTGAGTAGCAATCAGCCCCAGCATTTT. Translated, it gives CAWSSGLSSNQPQHF.

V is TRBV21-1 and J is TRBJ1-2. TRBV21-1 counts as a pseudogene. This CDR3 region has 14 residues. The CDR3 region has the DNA TGTGCCAGCAGCAAAGCTCGGGGAGCGGGAGGCTACACCTTC. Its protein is CASSKARGAGGYTF.

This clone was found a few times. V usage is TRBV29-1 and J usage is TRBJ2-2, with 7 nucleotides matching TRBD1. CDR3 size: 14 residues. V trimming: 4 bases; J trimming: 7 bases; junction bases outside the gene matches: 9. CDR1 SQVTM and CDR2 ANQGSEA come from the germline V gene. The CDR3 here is CSVVKGAQNGELFF. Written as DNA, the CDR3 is TGCAGCGTTGTTAAGGGGGCGCAAAACGGGGAGCTGTTTTTT.

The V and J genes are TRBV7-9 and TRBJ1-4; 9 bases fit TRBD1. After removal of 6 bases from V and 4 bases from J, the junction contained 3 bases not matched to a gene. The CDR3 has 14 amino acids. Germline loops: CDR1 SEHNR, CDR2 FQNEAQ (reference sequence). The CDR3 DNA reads TGTGCCAGCAGTCCGGGACAGGGTAATGAAAAACTGTTTTTT. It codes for CASSPGQGNEKLFF. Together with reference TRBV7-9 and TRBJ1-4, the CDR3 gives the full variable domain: DTGVSQNPRHKITKRGQNVTFRCDPISEHNRLYWYRQTLGQGPEFLTYFQNEAQLEKSRLLSDRFSAERPKGSFSTLEIQRTEQGDSAMYLCASSPGQGNEKLFFGSGTQLSVL.

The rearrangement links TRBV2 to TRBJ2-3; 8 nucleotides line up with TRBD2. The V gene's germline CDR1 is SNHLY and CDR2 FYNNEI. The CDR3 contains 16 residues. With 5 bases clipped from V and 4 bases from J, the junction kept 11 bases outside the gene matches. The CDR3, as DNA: TGTGCCAGCAGTCCGGGGAGGGGACTAGTATCAGATACGCAGTATTTT. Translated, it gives CASSPGRGLVSDTQYF.

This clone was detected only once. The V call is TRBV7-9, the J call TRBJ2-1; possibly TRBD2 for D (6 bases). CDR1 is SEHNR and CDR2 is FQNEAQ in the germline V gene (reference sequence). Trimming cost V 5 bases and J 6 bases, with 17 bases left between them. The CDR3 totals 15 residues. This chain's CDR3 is CASSQRDSLGNEQFF. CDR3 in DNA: TGTGCCAGCAGCCAACGGGACTCCTTGGGCAATGAGCAGTTCTTC.

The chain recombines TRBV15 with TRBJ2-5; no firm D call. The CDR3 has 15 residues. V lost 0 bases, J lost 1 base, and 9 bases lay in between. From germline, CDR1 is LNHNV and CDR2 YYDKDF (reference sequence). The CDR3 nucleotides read TGTGCCACCAGCAGAGAAAGGGTAGCCCAAGAGACCCAGTACTTC. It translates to CATSRERVAQETQYF.

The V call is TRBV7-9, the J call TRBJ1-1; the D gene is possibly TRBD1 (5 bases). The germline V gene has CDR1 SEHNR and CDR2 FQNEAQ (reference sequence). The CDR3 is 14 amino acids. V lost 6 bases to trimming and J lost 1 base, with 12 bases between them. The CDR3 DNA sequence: TGTGCCAGCAGTTTGGACGGACAGAACACTGAAGCTTTCTTT. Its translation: CASSLDGQNTEAFF.

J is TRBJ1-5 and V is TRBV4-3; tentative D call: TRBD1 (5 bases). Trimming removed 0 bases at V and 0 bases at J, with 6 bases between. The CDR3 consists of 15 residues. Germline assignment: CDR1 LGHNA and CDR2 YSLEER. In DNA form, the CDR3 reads TGCGCCAGCAGCCAAGAGGGGCTTAGCAATCAGCCCCAGCATTTT. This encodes CASSQEGLSNQPQHF.

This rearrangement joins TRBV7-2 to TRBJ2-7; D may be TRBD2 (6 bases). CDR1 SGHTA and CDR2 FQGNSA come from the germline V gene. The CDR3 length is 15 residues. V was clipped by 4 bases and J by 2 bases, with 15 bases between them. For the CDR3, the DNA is TGTGCCAGCAGCTCAAGCCGGGACTGGGCCTACGAGCAGTACTTC. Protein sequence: CASSSSRDWAYEQYF. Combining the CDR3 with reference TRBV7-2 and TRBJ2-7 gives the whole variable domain GAGVSQSPSNKVTEKGKDVELRCDPISGHTALYWYRQSLGQGLEFLIYFQGNSAPDKSGLPSDRFSAERTGGSVSTLTIQRTQQEDSAVYLCASSSSRDWAYEQYFGPGTRLTVT.

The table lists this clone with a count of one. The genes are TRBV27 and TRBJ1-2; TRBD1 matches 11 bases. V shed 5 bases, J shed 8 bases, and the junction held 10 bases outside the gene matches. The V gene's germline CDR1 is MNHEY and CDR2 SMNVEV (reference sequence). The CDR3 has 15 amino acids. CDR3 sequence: CASSLGTGGSRGYTF. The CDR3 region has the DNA TGTGCCAGCAGTCTAGGGACAGGGGGGTCGCGGGGCTACACCTTC.

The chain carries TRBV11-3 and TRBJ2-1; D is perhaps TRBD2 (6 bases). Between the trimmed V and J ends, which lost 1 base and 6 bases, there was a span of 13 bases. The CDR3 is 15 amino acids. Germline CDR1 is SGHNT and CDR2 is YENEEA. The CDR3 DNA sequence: TGTGCCAGCAGCTTAGTGGGAGGTAGCGGCAATGAGCAGTTCTTC. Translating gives CASSLVGGSGNEQFF.

The CDR3 is CASNPPGSSYNEQFF. CDR3 DNA: TGTGCCAGTAATCCCCCGGGGTCCTCCTACAATGAGCAGTTCTTC. The rearrangement joins TRBV19 to TRBJ2-1; D might be TRBD2 (5 bases). Trimming took 7 bases from V and 0 from J, leaving 13 bases between them. This CDR3 is 15 amino acids long. The germline V gene has CDR1 LNHDA and CDR2 SQIVND (reference sequence).

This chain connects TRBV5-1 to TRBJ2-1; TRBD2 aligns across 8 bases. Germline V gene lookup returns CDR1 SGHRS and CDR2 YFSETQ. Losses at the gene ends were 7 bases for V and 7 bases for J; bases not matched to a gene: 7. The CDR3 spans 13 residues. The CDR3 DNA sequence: TGCGCCAGCTCCCCGGGGGGGGGAAATGAGCAGTTCTTC. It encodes CASSPGGGNEQFF.

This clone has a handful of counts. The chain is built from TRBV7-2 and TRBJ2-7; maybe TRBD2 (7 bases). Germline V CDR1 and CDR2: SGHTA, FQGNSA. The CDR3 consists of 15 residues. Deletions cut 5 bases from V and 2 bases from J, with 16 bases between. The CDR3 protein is CASSPRGLAAYEQYF. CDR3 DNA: TGTGCCAGCAGCCCTCGGGGGCTAGCGGCCTACGAGCAGTACTTC.

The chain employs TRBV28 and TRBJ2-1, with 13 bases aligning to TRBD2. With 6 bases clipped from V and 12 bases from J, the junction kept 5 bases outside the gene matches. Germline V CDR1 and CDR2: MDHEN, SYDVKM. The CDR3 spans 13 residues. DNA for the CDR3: TGTGCCAGCAGAGGGACTAGCGGGGAAAGGCAGTTCTTC. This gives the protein CASRGTSGERQFF.

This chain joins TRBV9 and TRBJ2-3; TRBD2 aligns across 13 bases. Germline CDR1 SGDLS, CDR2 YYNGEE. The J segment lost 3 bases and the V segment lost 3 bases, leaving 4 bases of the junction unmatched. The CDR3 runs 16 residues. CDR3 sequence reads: CASSGTSGSVTDTQYF. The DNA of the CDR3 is TGTGCCAGCAGCGGGACTAGCGGGAGTGTGACAGATACGCAGTATTTT.

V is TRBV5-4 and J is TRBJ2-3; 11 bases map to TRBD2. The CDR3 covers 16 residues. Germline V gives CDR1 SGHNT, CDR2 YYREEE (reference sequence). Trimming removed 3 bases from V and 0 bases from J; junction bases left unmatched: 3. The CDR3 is CASSSRTSGSTDTQYF. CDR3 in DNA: TGTGCCAGCAGCTCAAGGACTAGCGGGAGCACAGATACGCAGTATTTT. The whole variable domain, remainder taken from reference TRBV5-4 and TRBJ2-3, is ETGVTQSPTHLIKTRGQQVTLRCSSQSGHNTVSWYQQALGQGPQFIFQYYREEENGRGNFPPRFSGLQFPNYSSELNVNALELDDSALYLCASSSRTSGSTDTQYFGPGTRLTVL.

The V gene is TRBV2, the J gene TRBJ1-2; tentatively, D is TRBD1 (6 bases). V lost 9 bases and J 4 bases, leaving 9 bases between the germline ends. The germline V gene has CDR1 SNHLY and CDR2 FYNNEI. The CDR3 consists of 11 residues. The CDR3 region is CARGQPYGYTF. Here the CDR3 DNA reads TGTGCCAGAGGACAGCCCTATGGCTACACCTTC.

CDR3 DNA: TGCAGCGCCACACCTGGGGCGCAATTTCTGAACACTGAAGCTTTCTTT. It translates to CSATPGAQFLNTEAFF. The V and J genes are TRBV29-1 and TRBJ1-1; D is perhaps TRBD1 (5 bases). Trimming removed 7 bases from V and 0 bases from J, with 21 bases in between. Germline CDR1 is SQVTM and CDR2 is ANQGSEA. This CDR3 is 16 amino acids long. Drawing the rest from reference TRBV29-1 and TRBJ1-1, the complete variable domain is SAVISQKPSRDICQRGTSLTIQCQVDSQVTMMFWYRQQPGQSLTLIATANQGSEATYESGFVIDKFPISRPNLTFSTLTVSNMSPEDSSIYLCSATPGAQFLNTEAFFGQGTRLTVV.

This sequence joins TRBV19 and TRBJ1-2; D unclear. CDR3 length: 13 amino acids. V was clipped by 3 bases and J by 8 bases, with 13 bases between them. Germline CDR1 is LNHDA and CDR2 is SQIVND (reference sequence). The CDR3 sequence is CASSIGKGNGYTF. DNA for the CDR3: TGTGCCAGTAGTATCGGTAAAGGGAACGGCTACACCTTC.

CDR3 sequence reads: CASSLEGGTDTQYF. In DNA, the CDR3 is TGTGCCAGCAGTCTAGAGGGGGGCACAGATACGCAGTATTTT. This chain links TRBV2 with TRBJ2-3; the D gene is possibly TRBD1 (6 bases). This CDR3 has 14 residues. CDR1 and CDR2 (germline): SNHLY, FYNNEI. Trimming removed 5 bases from V and 1 base from J, with 10 bases in between.

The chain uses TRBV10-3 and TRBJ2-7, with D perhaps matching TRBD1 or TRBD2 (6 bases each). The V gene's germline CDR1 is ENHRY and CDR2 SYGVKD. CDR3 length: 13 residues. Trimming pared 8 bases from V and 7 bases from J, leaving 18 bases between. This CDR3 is CAIQGGGSNEQYF. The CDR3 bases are TGTGCCATCCAAGGGGGAGGCTCGAATGAGCAGTACTTC.

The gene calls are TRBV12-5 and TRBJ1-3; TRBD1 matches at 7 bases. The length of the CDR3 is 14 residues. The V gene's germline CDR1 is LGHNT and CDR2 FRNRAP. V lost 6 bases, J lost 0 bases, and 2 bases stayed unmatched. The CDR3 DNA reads TGTGCTAGTGGCAGGGGGGACTCTGGAAACACCATATATTTT. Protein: CASGRGDSGNTIYF.

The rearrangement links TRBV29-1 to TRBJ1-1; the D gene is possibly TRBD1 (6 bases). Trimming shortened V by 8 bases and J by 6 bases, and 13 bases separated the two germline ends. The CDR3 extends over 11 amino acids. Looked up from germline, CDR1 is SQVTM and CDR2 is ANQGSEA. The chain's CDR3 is CSLSRGAEAFF. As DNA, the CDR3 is TGCAGCCTCTCGAGGGGGGCTGAAGCTTTCTTT.